The clone carrying this T cell receptor beta chain was picked up a small number of times. Its antigen is unidentified. These data originate in a study of cytomegalovirus exposure and HLA in healthy donors. Trimming took 0 bases from V and 7 from J, leaving 16 bases between them. The CDR3 covers 14 residues. Germline lookup yields CDR1 GTSNPN and CDR2 SVGIG (reference sequence). The PCR was carried out with 60 Vbeta primers and 13 Jbeta primers. Sequencing used immunoSEQ multiplex PCR; TCRdb keeps in-frame clones, though not all of them. The sample carries fewer than 200,000 clones, roughly 78% recorded once. Study-level results: In a later analysis, common viral pathogens appeared linked to several of the most significant clusters.

The specimen was PBMCs. The sequence came from a man aged 35 to 55 in good health and CMV-seropositive. V and J are TRBV30 and TRBJ2-7; possibly TRBD2 for D (6 bases). CDR3 nucleotides: TGTGCCTGGAGTGTAAGCCAGCCCGGAGGGGAGCAGTACTTC. This encodes CAWSVSQPGGEQYF.